This T cell receptor beta chain originates from a study of beta chain features in type 1 diabetes. Study-wide context: Nearly 110,000,000 sorted cells were examined across all samples. Notes on the study in general: Possibly, sequencing cDNA over-represented cells that had high TCR expression levels. Among type 1 diabetes patients, VDJ junctions had fewer insertions and more deletions. All four CD4+ subsets from Type 1 diabetes patients carried moderately but significantly shorter TCRB CDR3s.

Sequenced material consisted of expressed TCRB transcripts (all of the isolated RNA was reverse transcribed). Repertoires were generated with immunoSEQ multiplex PCR, while TCRdb's copy carries only in-frame clones and drops some. The data show 200,000 to 250,000 clones, 27% seen once. The CDR3 extends over 14 amino acids. Germline trimming cut 3 bases from V and 3 bases from J; bases unmatched to any gene: 4. CDR1 is LNHNV and CDR2 is YYDKDF in the germline V gene (reference sequence). Concerning this clone: Its target is not known.

This TCR was sampled from a man aged 25 to 40 in good health. Specimen: central memory CD4+ T cells from blood. The rearrangement uses TRBV15 and TRBJ2-7, with 8 bases aligning to TRBD1. DNA of the CDR3: TGTGCCACCAGCAGGGAAGGACAGGGCTACGAGCAGTACTTC. This gives the protein CATSREGQGYEQYF.